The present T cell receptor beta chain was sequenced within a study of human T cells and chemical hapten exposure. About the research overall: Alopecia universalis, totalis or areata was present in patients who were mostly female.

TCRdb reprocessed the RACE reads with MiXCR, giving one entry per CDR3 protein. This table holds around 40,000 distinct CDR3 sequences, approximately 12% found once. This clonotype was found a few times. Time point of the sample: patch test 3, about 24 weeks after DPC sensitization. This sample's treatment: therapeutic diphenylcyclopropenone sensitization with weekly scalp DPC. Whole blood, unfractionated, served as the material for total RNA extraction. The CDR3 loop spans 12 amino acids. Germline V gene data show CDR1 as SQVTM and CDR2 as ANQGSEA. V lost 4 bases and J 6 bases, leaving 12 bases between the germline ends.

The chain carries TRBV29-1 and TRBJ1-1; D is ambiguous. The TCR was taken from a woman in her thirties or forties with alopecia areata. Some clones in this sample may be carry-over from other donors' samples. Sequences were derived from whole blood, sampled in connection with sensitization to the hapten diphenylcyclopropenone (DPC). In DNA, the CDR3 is TGCAGCGTTGTCCCCGGCCAGGCTGAAGCTTTCTTT. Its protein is CSVVPGQAEAFF.